The rows below give T cell receptor beta chains drawn from one sample of a study of cytotoxic CD8 clonotypes in ibrutinib-treated CLL. Only in-frame clones appear in the TCRdb table, and some are missing; sequencing was by immunoSEQ multiplex PCR. The table shows around 200,000 clones, with about 75% occurring only once. Sequencing used PBMCs, obtained after 12 months of ibrutinib treatment. The receptors originated from a human donor with chronic lymphocytic leukemia. Each CDR3 is given without its conserved first and last residue. Fields, in order: CDR3 length, J gene, V gene, CDR3 protein.

12 | TRBJ2-1 | TRBV19 | ASSIGRRDNEQF
10 | TRBJ1-5 | TRBV27 | ASSFRGQPQH
11 | TRBJ2-7 | TRBV2 | ASTQRLQYEQY
12 | TRBJ2-2 | TRBV6-6 | ASSYSREIGELF
13 | TRBJ2-2 | TRBV18 | ASSPSPRMPGELF
12 | TRBJ1-1 | TRBV5-1 | ASSGDRLNTEAF
12 | TRBJ1-1 | TRBV27 | ASSWDRGGTEAF
12 | TRBJ2-3 | TRBV7-3 | ASRGGQAADTQY
11 | TRBJ2-7 | TRBV6-5 | ASRPTGSYEQY
12 | TRBJ2-7 | TRBV27 | ASKQVAATYEQY
12 | TRBJ1-1 | TRBV19 | ASSIVGGNTEAF
15 | TRBJ2-1 | TRBV5-5 | ASGQSLLPSFNNEQF
10 | TRBJ2-7 | TRBV6-1 | ASSDGRGVVD
9 | TRBJ2-7 | TRBV20-1 | SASGLGVRY
12 | TRBJ2-5 | TRBV9 | ASSDRGRGETQY
14 | TRBJ1-1 | TRBV30 | AWDRTGALLNTEAF
12 | TRBJ2-7 | TRBV7-2 | ASSFGRGGYEQY
12 | TRBJ1-1 | TRBV19 | ASSNTGPLLLAF
12 | TRBJ2-7 | TRBV6-5 | ASNTDRGLYEQY
11 | TRBJ2-3 | TRBV2 | ASSEGGTDTQY
15 | TRBJ2-6 | TRBV5-5 | ASSPLQGGTGANVLT
12 | TRBJ2-7 | TRBV25-1 | ASSERGQTYEQY
12 | TRBJ1-3 | TRBV7-8 | ASSLEWSGNTIY
16 | TRBJ1-5 | TRBV25-1 | ASSEFLIQGGGNQPQH
13 | TRBJ1-1 | TRBV10-1 | ASSEGGQKNTEAF
14 | TRBJ1-5 | TRBV2 | ASSQDRVRGNQPQH
14 | TRBJ1-4 | TRBV11-2 | ASSLGPNVGGQKLF
11 | TRBJ1-1 | TRBV9 | ASSPGQVGEAF
13 | TRBJ2-7 | TRBV4-2 | ASSRGLAGGYEQY
12 | TRBJ1-5 | TRBV7-2 | ASSPQGKNQPQH
11 | TRBJ2-1 | TRBV6-4 | ASSLREYNEQF
10 | TRBJ2-7 | TRBV29-1 | SVGTGGYEQY
11 | TRBJ1-1 | TRBV5-1 | ASSFMGGTEAF
12 | TRBJ2-7 | TRBV7-3 | ASSLSPGTYEQY
13 | TRBJ1-1 | TRBV28 | ASSPIQGAGTEAF